These T cell receptor beta chains were read from a single sample in a study of blood T cell repertoires in COVID-19. The data were produced by immunoSEQ multiplex PCR, yet TCRdb's version contains in-frame clones alone and is incomplete. The table lists about 500,000 clones, roughly nine tenths of them singletons. Sequencing was done on a sample of peripheral blood. Every receptor here comes from a woman aged 50 to 60 with COVID-19, enrolled during active disease. CDR3s include the opening cysteine and the closing phenylalanine or tryptophan. Each record gives: CDR3 DNA, CDR3 protein, D gene, V gene, clone size, J gene. The D gene is left open where the match is weak. Size is omitted from some rows. Given values are once, few, many or a class for expanded clones.

TGTGCCAGCAGTTTTAGGACTGGTACCGGGGAGCTGTTTTTT CASSFRTGTGELFF NA TRBV6-6 once TRBJ2-2
TGTGCCAGCAGCCGAATCTCCGGGACAGTGGTGGCCCACTTT CASSRISGTVVAHF TRBD1 TRBV5-6 NA TRBJ1-6
TGTGCCTGCCACAGGCTTAATTCACCCCTCCACTTT CACHRLNSPLHF NA TRBV30 NA TRBJ1-6
TGTGCCAGCAGCGTCCAGGGCGCAGGAAGGCGCACAGATACGCAGTATTTT CASSVQGAGRRTDTQYF NA TRBV11-2 NA TRBJ2-3
TGTGCCAGCAGCCGAACGGGCCAAGAGACCCAGTACTTC CASSRTGQETQYF NA TRBV6-6 NA TRBJ2-5
TGTGCCAGTACTCCTTTAAAGGTCCAGGGCCACTATGGCTACACCTTC CASTPLKVQGHYGYTF NA TRBV19 NA TRBJ1-2
TGTGCCAGCAGTCAGGATCTGCCTAACTATGGCTACACCTTC CASSQDLPNYGYTF NA TRBV2 NA TRBJ1-2
TGTGCTAGTGGTTCCCAGACAACCTCGACTGAAAAACTGTTTTTT CASGSQTTSTEKLFF NA TRBV12-5 NA TRBJ1-4
TGTGCCATCAGTGAGGGGCAGGATAGCAATCAGCCCCAGCATTTT CAISEGQDSNQPQHF NA TRBV10-3 NA TRBJ1-5
TGTGCCAGTAGTATAGTGGGTCAGGGGAGAGCTAATTCACCCCTCCACTTT CASSIVGQGRANSPLHF NA TRBV19 NA TRBJ1-6
TGTGCCAGCAGCTGGGACATCTATGGCTACACCTTC CASSWDIYGYTF NA TRBV5-8 NA TRBJ1-2
TGTGCCAGCTCACCATTGGTTCAGGGTACGAACACTGAAGCTTTCTTT CASSPLVQGTNTEAFF NA TRBV18 NA TRBJ1-1
TGTGCCAGCTTCCCCCTCGTCAGGGGGATGGACACTGAAGCTTTCTTT CASFPLVRGMDTEAFF TRBD1 TRBV2 once TRBJ1-1
TGTGCCAGCAGTGAAAGGTTTAGACTGGCCGAAGCTTTCTTT CASSERFRLAEAFF NA TRBV2 NA TRBJ1-1
TGTGCCAGCAGTTTTCCGGGATCGGGCACAGATACGCAGTATTTT CASSFPGSGTDTQYF NA TRBV28 NA TRBJ2-3
TGCGCCAGCGGACAACAGGGGGACAATCAGCCCCAGCATTTT CASGQQGDNQPQHF TRBD1 TRBV10-2 NA TRBJ1-5
TGCGCCAGCAGCCAAGAACCTTTAGCGGGGCGGGACTACGAGCAGTACTTC CASSQEPLAGRDYEQYF TRBD2 TRBV4-1 NA TRBJ2-7
TGCGCCAGCAGCTTGGGACAGACCCTGACTGGAAACACCATATATTTT CASSLGQTLTGNTIYF NA TRBV5-1 NA TRBJ1-3
TGCGCCAGTAATTCCGGGGAAAACGGCTACACCTTC CASNSGENGYTF NA TRBV5-1 few TRBJ1-2
TGCGCCAGCAGCCAAGCATCCAAGGGGGACAAAAACATTCAGTACTTC CASSQASKGDKNIQYF NA TRBV4-1 NA TRBJ2-4
TGTGCCAGCACCATGGGACATAATAGCAATCAGCCCCAGCATTTT CASTMGHNSNQPQHF NA TRBV6-6 NA TRBJ1-5
TGTGCCAGCAGCCCGACAGGGGGAAGCTACGAGCAGTACTTC CASSPTGGSYEQYF TRBD1 TRBV3-1/TRBV3-2 NA TRBJ2-7
TGTGCCATCAGACCGGGGGGGGGTTTAGATACGCAGTATTTT CAIRPGGGLDTQYF TRBD2 TRBV10-3 NA TRBJ2-3
TGTGCCAGCAGCTTTCGGGACAGCTCCGGGGAGCTGTTTTTT CASSFRDSSGELFF TRBD1 TRBV7-9 NA TRBJ2-2
TGTGCCAGCAGCTTCCCGGGGGGCCTAGGGACGCAGTATTTT CASSFPGGLGTQYF NA TRBV7-2 NA TRBJ2-3
TGTGCCAGCAGTGAAGGACAGGGATACTCTGGAAACACCATATATTTT CASSEGQGYSGNTIYF TRBD1 TRBV2 NA TRBJ1-3
TGTGCCAGCAGCTCCGGGACATGGGAGCAGTACTTC CASSSGTWEQYF NA TRBV5-5 NA TRBJ2-7
TGTGCCAGCTCTAATGAATCACCCCTCCACTTT CASSNESPLHF NA TRBV2 NA TRBJ1-6
TGTGCCAGTAGTATTCCGGGACAGGGGGAAAGAAACATTCAGTACTTC CASSIPGQGERNIQYF TRBD1 TRBV19 NA TRBJ2-4
TGTGCCAGCAGCGGAGTCGGGACAGTAAATCAGCCCCAGCATTTT CASSGVGTVNQPQHF TRBD1 TRBV2 NA TRBJ1-5
TGTGCCAGCAGCTTAGGACAGGGGGCGAGTGAGCAGTTCTTC CASSLGQGASEQFF TRBD1 TRBV11-2 NA TRBJ2-1
TGTGCCAGCAGCGGGCACAGGGAAGACGGCTACACCTTC CASSGHREDGYTF NA TRBV27 NA TRBJ1-2
TGTGCCAGCAGTTATGAGACAGGGGACAGTGGCTACACCTTC CASSYETGDSGYTF TRBD1 TRBV6-6 NA TRBJ1-2
TGCGCCAGCAGGGGTGGACTAGGGTTCAACGAGCAGTACTTC CASRGGLGFNEQYF TRBD2 TRBV5-1 NA TRBJ2-7
TGTGCCAGCTCGAAGGGGAGCAGGGGCTCACCCCTCCACTTT CASSKGSRGSPLHF NA TRBV18 NA TRBJ1-6
TGTGCCAGCAGCTCGGGGACAGGGGGCGCTTATAATTCACCCCTCCACTTT CASSSGTGGAYNSPLHF TRBD1 TRBV11-2 NA TRBJ1-6
TGTGCCAGTAGACGGGGACAGATGAACACTGAAGCTTTCTTT CASRRGQMNTEAFF TRBD1 TRBV19 NA TRBJ1-1
TGCGCCAGCAGGCTCGCGGGGACAGGGAACTACGAGCAGTACTTC CASRLAGTGNYEQYF TRBD1 TRBV4-1 NA TRBJ2-7
TGTGCCAGCAGCGCCTCACAGAGCCGTAATGAAAAACTGTTTTTT CASSASQSRNEKLFF NA TRBV7-9 NA TRBJ1-4
TGTGCCAGCAGCCTTAGGACTAGCGCCGATTTTGAGCAGTTCTTC CASSLRTSADFEQFF TRBD2 TRBV7-8 NA TRBJ2-1
TGTGCCAGCAGCGGTGGTGGAGTAGCTGCTGAGCAGTTCTTC CASSGGGVAAEQFF NA TRBV7-9 NA TRBJ2-1
TGTGCCAGCTCACCAACCCCAAGTAGGCAGGACTACGAGCAGTACTTC CASSPTPSRQDYEQYF NA TRBV18 NA TRBJ2-7
TGTGCCAGCAGTTTCTCAGACAGGGGCACTGAAGCTTTCTTT CASSFSDRGTEAFF TRBD1 TRBV2 NA TRBJ1-1
TGTGCCAGCAGCTTGGGACTAGCGGGGGCTGGGCAGTTCTTC CASSLGLAGAGQFF TRBD2 TRBV5-8 NA TRBJ2-1
TGTGCCAGTACCCCGCTAGGGACTAGCGGGGGGGCAGGGAATGAGCAGTTCTTC CASTPLGTSGGAGNEQFF TRBD2 TRBV19 NA TRBJ2-1
TGTGCCAGCAGCCAAGATCGTGGACAGGGTAGAAGCTCCTACGAGCAGTACTTC CASSQDRGQGRSSYEQYF TRBD1 TRBV3-1/TRBV3-2 NA TRBJ2-7
TGTGCCAGCACCCGACATGGTTCCTATGGCTACACCTTC CASTRHGSYGYTF NA TRBV6-5 NA TRBJ1-2
TGTGCCAGCGTGGGGGGGCTCGGACCACCGCCCAACGAGCAGTACTTC CASVGGLGPPPNEQYF NA TRBV6-6 NA TRBJ2-7
TGTGCCAGCAGTATGACAGGGATGAACACTGAAGCTTTCTTT CASSMTGMNTEAFF TRBD1 TRBV6-5 NA TRBJ1-1
TGCAGCGTTCTAACCGGGACGGGGGGCACTGAAGCTTTCTTT CSVLTGTGGTEAFF NA TRBV29-1 once TRBJ1-1
TGTGCCAGCAGCTTAAAGACAGGGGACTACGAGCAGTACTTC CASSLKTGDYEQYF TRBD1 TRBV5-5 NA TRBJ2-7
TGTGCCAGCTCACCATCCCCCCTCTCTGGGGCCAACGTCCTGACTTTC CASSPSPLSGANVLTF NA TRBV18 NA TRBJ2-6
TGTGCCAGCAGCTTAGTATCGTCGGCAGGGGCGGGGGGATGGCAGTACTTC CASSLVSSAGAGGWQYF TRBD2 TRBV7-2 NA TRBJ2-7
TGTGCCAGCAGTCCAGGGGACCCTCTGCCCCAGCATTTT CASSPGDPLPQHF NA TRBV12-3/TRBV12-4 NA TRBJ1-5
TGTGCCAGCAGTTTCACCGGGACAGGGATTCTCGAGCAGTACTTC CASSFTGTGILEQYF TRBD1 TRBV28 NA TRBJ2-7
TGTGCCAGCAGTCCGGGGGGTTGGGACACCGGGGAGCTGTTTTTT CASSPGGWDTGELFF TRBD2 TRBV27 NA TRBJ2-2
TGTGCCAGCAGTCCGGGACAGTCATACGCCGGGGAGCTGTTTTTT CASSPGQSYAGELFF TRBD1 TRBV27 NA TRBJ2-2